These 12 T cell receptor beta chains originate from one sample sequenced in a study of identical twins. In TCRdb, the 5' RACE reads were re-called with MiXCR into one record per CDR3 protein. The profile shows more than 200,000 distinct CDR3 sequences, more than 12% of them singletons. The sequencing input was memory (CD45RO+) T cells sorted from blood. All receptors derive from a woman aged 18-29 years in good health.

V and J are TRBV15 and TRBJ1-2; a weak D match, TRBD1 (5 bases). From germline, CDR1 is LNHNV and CDR2 YYDKDF (reference sequence). There are 14 residues in the CDR3. V gave up 1 base and J gave up 6 bases, with 12 bases separating them. DNA of the CDR3: TGTGCCACCAGCAGAGTCAGGGAACCTAATGGCTACACCTTC. This translates into CATSRVREPNGYTF.

This clonotype was seen more than once but under ten times. The chain employs TRBV7-2 and TRBJ1-1; D is uncertain. The CDR3 spans 13 residues. The V and J ends lost 5 bases and 3 bases respectively, with 10 bases between them. The germline CDR1 and CDR2 sequences are SGHTA and FQGNSA. CDR3 in amino acids: CASSGQRHTEAFF. CDR3 sequence (DNA): TGTGCCAGCAGCGGGCAGAGACACACTGAAGCTTTCTTT. The complete variable domain, with remaining parts taken from reference TRBV7-2 and TRBJ1-1, reads GAGVSQSPSNKVTEKGKDVELRCDPISGHTALYWYRQSLGQGLEFLIYFQGNSAPDKSGLPSDRFSAERTGGSVSTLTIQRTQQEDSAVYLCASSGQRHTEAFFGQGTRLTVV.

The rearrangement uses TRBV5-5 and TRBJ2-7; TRBD1 agrees at 10 bases. Germline lookup yields CDR1 SGHKS and CDR2 YYEKEE (reference sequence). Unmatched junction bases numbered 6, after V lost 3 bases and J lost 3 bases. The length of the CDR3 is 15 residues. CDR3 in DNA: TGTGCCAGCAGCTACACCGGGACAGGGGTCTACGAGCAGTACTTC. Protein sequence: CASSYTGTGVYEQYF.

This clonotype was counted many times. This sequence joins TRBV12-3 or TRBV12-4 and TRBJ1-1, with D unclear. Trimming cost V 5 bases and J 0 bases, with 10 bases left between them. CDR3 length equals 14 residues. The DNA of the CDR3 is TGTGCCAGCAGTGTACAGTTTTTGAACACTGAAGCTTTCTTT. It is translated as CASSVQFLNTEAFF.

This clonotype was detected only a few times. J is TRBJ2-5 and V is TRBV7-9; no clear D gene. V lost 0 bases, J lost 1 base, and 9 bases lay in between. This CDR3 is 15 amino acids long. Germline CDR1 SEHNR, CDR2 FQNEAQ (reference sequence). The CDR3 here is CASSLAAGSQETQYF. Here the CDR3 DNA reads TGTGCCAGCAGCTTAGCGGCCGGGTCCCAAGAGACCCAGTACTTC.

This clonotype was seen only a few times. The rearrangement uses TRBV5-1 and TRBJ2-5, with 7 bases fitting TRBD1. Per germline, CDR1 SGHRS and CDR2 YFSETQ. V was pared by 4 bases and J by 3 bases, with 3 bases of the junction left unmatched. The CDR3 is 13 amino acids. The CDR3 sequence: CASSGGQKETQYF. CDR3 bases: TGCGCCAGCAGCGGGGGACAGAAAGAGACCCAGTACTTC.

This clonotype was seen a handful of times. The chain joins TRBV6-1 to TRBJ2-3; D gene unclear. The CDR3 totals 14 residues. The germline V and J ends were trimmed by 6 bases and 1 base, with 11 bases remaining between them. Looked up from germline, CDR1 is MNHNS and CDR2 is SASEGT. Here the CDR3 reads CASRQRHRTDTQYF. The CDR3 DNA sequence: TGTGCCAGCAGACAACGACACCGCACAGATACGCAGTATTTT.

In its sample, this clonotype was seen many times. The chain recombines TRBV4-3 with TRBJ2-5; D call uncertain. This CDR3 region has 13 residues. V was cut by 1 base and J by 5 bases, with 8 bases left in between. Looked up from germline, CDR1 is LGHNA and CDR2 is YSLEER. The CDR3, as DNA: TGCGCCAGCAGCCAAGCAGTGGGGGAGACCCAGTACTTC. It codes for CASSQAVGETQYF.

The table lists this clonotype with a few counts. The chain combines TRBV7-2 with TRBJ1-2; D is undetermined. The CDR3 loop spans 13 amino acids. V lost 3 bases, J lost 3 bases, and 8 bases lay in between. The germline V gene has CDR1 SGHTA and CDR2 FQGNSA. In nucleotides, the CDR3 is TGTGCCAGCAGCTTTAGGACGGACTATGGCTACACCTTC. Its protein is CASSFRTDYGYTF.

This clonotype has a count of ten or more. The V call is TRBV12-3 or TRBV12-4, the J call TRBJ2-5, with 8 bases that match TRBD2. The V gene end was trimmed by 3 bases and the J gene end by 5 bases; junction bases not matched to a gene: 11. There are 16 residues in the CDR3. CDR3 nucleotide sequence: TGTGCCAGCAGTTTGGGAGTCACTAGCGGTGGGGAGACCCAGTACTTC. This codes for CASSLGVTSGGETQYF.

This clonotype was seen more than once but under ten times. The rearrangement uses TRBV5-1 and TRBJ1-1; the D is unclear. Germline loops: CDR1 SGHRS, CDR2 YFSETQ. The ends were cut back, 3 bases at V and 5 bases at J, with 14 bases in the middle. This CDR3 region has 14 residues. The CDR3 region has the DNA TGCGCCAGCAGCTCAGACAAGGTGGGGACTGAAGCTTTCTTT. This sequence encodes CASSSDKVGTEAFF.

This clonotype was seen more than once but under ten times. This sequence joins TRBV20-1 and TRBJ2-7, with D tentatively TRBD1 or TRBD2 (6 bases each). This CDR3 has 15 amino acids. Germline CDR1 DFQATT, CDR2 SNEGSKA (reference sequence). The V and J ends lost 2 bases and 2 bases respectively, with 16 bases between them. The CDR3 is CSARFPTGRTYEQYF. For the CDR3, the DNA is TGCAGTGCTAGATTCCCAACAGGGAGGACCTACGAGCAGTACTTC.